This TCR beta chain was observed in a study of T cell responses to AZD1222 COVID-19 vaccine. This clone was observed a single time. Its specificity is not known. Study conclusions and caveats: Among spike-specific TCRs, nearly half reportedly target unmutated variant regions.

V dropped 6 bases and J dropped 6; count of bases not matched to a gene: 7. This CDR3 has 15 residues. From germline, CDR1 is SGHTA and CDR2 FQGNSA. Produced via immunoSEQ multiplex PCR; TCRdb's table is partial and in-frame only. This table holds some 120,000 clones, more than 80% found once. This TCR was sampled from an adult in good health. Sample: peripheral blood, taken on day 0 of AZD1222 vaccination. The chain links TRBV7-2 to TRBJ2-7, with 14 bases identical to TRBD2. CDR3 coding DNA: TGTGCCAGCAGAAAACCGGGACTAGCGGGAGCCGAGCAGTACTTC. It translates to CASRKPGLAGAEQYF.